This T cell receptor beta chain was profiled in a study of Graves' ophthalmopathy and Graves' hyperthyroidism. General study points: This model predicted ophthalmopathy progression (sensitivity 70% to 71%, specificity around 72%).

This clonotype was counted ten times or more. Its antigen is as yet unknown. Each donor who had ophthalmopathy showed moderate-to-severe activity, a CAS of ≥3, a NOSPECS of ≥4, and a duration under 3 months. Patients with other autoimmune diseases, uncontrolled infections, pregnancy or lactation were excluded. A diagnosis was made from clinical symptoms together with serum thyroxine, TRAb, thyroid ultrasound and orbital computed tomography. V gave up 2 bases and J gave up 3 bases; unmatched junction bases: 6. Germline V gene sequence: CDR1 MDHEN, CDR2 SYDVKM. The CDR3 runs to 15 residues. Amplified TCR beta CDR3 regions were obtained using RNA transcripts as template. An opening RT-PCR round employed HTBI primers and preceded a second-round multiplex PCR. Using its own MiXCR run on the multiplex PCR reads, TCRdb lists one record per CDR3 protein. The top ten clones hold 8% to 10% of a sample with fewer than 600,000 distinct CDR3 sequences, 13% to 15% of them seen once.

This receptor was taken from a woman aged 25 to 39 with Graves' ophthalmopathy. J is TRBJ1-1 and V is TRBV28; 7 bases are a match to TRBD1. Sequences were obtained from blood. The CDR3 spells CASSLNDRDDTEAFF. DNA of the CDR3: TGTGCCAGCAGTTTAAACGACAGGGACGACACTGAAGCTTTCTTT. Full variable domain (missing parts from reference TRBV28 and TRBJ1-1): DVKVTQSSRYLVKRTGEKVFLECVQDMDHENMFWYRQDPGLGLRLIYFSYDVKMKEKGDIPEGYSVSREKKERFSLILESASTNQTSMYLCASSLNDRDDTEAFFGQGTRLTVV.